This TCR beta chain was retrieved from a study of identical twins. This clonotype occurred a few times. A single record per CDR3 protein comes from TCRdb applying MiXCR to the 5' RACE reads. The data contain around 200,000 distinct CDR3 sequences, approximately 9% of them singletons. The length of the CDR3 is 16 residues. J lost 3 bases, V lost 4 bases, and 11 bases had no gene match. Germline assignment: CDR1 SGHRS and CDR2 YFSETQ. The TCR sequence derives from a woman between 18 and 29 years old in good health. The V call is TRBV5-1, the J call TRBJ2-5; 8 bases fit TRBD2. Specimen: memory (CD45RO+) T cells sorted from blood. Here the CDR3 reads CASSATTGGREETQYF. DNA for the CDR3: TGCGCCAGCAGCGCGACCACGGGAGGGCGGGAAGAGACCCAGTACTTC.